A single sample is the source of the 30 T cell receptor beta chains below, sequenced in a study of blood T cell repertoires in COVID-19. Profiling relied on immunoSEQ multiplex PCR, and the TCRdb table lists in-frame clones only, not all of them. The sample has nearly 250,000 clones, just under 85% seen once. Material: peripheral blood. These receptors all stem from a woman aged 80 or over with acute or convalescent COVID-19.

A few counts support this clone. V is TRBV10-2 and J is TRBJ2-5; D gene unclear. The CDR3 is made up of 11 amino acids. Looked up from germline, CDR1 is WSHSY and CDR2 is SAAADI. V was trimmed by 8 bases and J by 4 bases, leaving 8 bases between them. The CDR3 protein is CASSLSETQYF. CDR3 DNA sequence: TGCGCCAGCTCCCTCTCAGAGACCCAGTACTTC.

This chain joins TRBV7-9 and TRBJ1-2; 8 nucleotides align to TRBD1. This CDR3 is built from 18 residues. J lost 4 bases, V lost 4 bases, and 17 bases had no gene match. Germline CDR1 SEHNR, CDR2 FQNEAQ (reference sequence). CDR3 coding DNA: TGTGCCAGCAGCTCCTCCGGGACAGGTTTAACGAATCCCTATGGCTACACCTTC. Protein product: CASSSSGTGLTNPYGYTF.

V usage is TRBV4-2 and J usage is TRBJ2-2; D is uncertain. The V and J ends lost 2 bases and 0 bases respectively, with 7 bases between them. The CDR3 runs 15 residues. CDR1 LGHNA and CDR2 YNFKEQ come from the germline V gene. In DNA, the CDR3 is TGTGCCAGCAGCCAAATGCGTTCGAACACCGGGGAGCTGTTTTTT. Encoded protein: CASSQMRSNTGELFF.

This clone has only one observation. The CDR3 region is CASTSNRASGNTIYF. For the CDR3, the DNA is TGTGCCAGCACCTCTAACAGAGCCTCTGGAAACACCATATATTTT. This sequence joins TRBV9 and TRBJ1-3; D is undetermined. Germline CDR1 and CDR2: SGDLS and YYNGEE. The V end was cut by 6 bases, the J end by 0 bases, with 13 bases between. The CDR3 loop spans 15 amino acids.

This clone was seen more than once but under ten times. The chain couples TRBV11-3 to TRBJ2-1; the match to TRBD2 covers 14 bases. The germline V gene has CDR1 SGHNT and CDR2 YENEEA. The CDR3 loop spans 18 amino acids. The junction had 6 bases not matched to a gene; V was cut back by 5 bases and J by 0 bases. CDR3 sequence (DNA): TGTGCCAGCAGCATCGGACTAGCGGGGGGCCCCTCCTACAATGAGCAGTTCTTC. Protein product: CASSIGLAGGPSYNEQFF. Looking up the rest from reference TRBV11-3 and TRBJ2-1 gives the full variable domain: EAGVVQSPRYKIIEKKQPVAFWCNPISGHNTLYWYLQNLGQGPELLIRYENEEAVDDSQLPKDRFSAERLKGVDSTLKIQPAELGDSAVYLCASSIGLAGGPSYNEQFFGPGTRLTVL.

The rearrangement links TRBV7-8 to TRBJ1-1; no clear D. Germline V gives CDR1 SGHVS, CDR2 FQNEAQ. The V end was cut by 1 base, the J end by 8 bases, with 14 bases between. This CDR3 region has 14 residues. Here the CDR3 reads CASSLDRLAVEAFF. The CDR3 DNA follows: TGTGCCAGCAGCTTAGACCGCCTAGCTGTGGAAGCTTTCTTT.

CDR3 bases: TGTGCCACCAGCAGAGCCAGCGGGAGGCGGAACACCGGGGAGCTGTTTTTT. It is translated as CATSRASGRRNTGELFF. V and J are TRBV15 and TRBJ2-2; the match to TRBD2 covers 9 bases. The CDR3 has 17 amino acids. V gave up 1 base and J gave up 1 base; unmatched junction bases: 4. Germline assignment: CDR1 LNHNV and CDR2 YYDKDF (reference sequence).

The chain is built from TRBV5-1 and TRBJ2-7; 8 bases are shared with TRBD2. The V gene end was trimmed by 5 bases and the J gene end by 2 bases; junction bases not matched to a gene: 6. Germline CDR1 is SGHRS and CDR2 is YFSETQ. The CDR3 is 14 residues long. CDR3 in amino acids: CASSQDGGAYEQYF. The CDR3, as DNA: TGCGCCAGCAGTCAGGACGGGGGGGCCTACGAGCAGTACTTC.

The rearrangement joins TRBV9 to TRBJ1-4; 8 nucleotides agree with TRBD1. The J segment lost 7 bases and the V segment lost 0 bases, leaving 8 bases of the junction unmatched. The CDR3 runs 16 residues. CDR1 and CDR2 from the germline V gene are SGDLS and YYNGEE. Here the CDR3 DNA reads TGTGCCAGCAGCGTAGACTCCCAGGGGGCGCGTGAAAAACTGTTTTTT. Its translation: CASSVDSQGAREKLFF.

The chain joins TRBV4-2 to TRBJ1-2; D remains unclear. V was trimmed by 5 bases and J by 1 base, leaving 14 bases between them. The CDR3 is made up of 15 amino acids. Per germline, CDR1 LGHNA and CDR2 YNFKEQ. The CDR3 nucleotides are TGTGCCAGCAGCTACGGACCCGGAGGTAACTATGGCTACACCTTC. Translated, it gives CASSYGPGGNYGYTF.

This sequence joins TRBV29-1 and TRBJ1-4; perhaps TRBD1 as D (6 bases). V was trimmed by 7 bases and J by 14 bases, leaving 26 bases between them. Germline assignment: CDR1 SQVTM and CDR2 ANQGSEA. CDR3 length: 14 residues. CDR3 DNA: TGCAGCGCCGTCGGCCTGGGGCCAGGGGTGAGGCTGTTTTTT. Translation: CSAVGLGPGVRLFF.

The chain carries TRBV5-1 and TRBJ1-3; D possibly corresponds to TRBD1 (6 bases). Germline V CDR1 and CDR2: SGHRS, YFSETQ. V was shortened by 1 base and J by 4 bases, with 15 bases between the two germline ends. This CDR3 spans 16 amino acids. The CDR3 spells CASSLLGASTGNTIYF. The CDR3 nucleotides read TGCGCCAGCAGCTTGCTGGGGGCCTCTACGGGAAACACCATATATTTT.

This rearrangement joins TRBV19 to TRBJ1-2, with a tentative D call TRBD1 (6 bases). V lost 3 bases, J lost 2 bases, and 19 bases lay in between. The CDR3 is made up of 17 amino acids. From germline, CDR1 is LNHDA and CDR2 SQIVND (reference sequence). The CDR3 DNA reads TGTGCCAGTAGTATGTCGGGTTACAGGGCCTCAAACTATGGCTACACCTTC. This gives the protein CASSMSGYRASNYGYTF. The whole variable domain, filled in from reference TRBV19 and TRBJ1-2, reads DGGITQSPKYLFRKEGQNVTLSCEQNLNHDAMYWYRQDPGQGLRLIYYSQIVNDFQKGDIAEGYSVSREKKESFPLTVTSAQKNPTAFYLCASSMSGYRASNYGYTFGSGTRLTVV.

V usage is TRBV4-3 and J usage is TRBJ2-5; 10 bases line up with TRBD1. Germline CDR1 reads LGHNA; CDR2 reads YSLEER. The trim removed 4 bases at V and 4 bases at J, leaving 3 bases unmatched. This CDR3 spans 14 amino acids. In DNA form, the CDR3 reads TGCGCCAGCAGCCGCGACAGGGGGCGAGAGACCCAGTACTTC. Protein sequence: CASSRDRGRETQYF.

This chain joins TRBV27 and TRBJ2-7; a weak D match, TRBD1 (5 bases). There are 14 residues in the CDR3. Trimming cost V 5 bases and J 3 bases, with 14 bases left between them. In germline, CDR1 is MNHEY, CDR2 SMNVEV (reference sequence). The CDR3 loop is CASSPQGVRYEQYF. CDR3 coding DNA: TGTGCCAGCAGTCCCCAGGGTGTTCGCTACGAGCAGTACTTC.

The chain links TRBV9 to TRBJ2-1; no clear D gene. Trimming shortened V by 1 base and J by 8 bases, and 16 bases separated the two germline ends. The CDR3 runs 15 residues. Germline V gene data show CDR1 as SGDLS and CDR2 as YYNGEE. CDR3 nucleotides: TGTGCCAGCAGCGTAAGCAGTCTAGGCGAATATGAGCAGTTCTTC. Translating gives CASSVSSLGEYEQFF.

The CDR3 spells CASSPDRGGYTF. The CDR3 DNA reads TGTGCCAGCAGTCCCGACAGGGGCGGCTACACCTTC. The chain combines TRBV28 with TRBJ1-2; 8 nucleotides line up with TRBD1. CDR1 MDHEN and CDR2 SYDVKM come from the germline V gene. V dropped 5 bases and J dropped 8; count of bases not matched to a gene: 4. This CDR3 is built from 12 residues.

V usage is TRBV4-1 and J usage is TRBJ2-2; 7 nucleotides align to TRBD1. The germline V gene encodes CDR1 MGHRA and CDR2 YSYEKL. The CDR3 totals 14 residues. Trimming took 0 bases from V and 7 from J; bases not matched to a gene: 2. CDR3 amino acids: CASSQDGTDGELFF. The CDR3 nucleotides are TGCGCCAGCAGCCAAGATGGGACAGACGGGGAGCTGTTTTTT.

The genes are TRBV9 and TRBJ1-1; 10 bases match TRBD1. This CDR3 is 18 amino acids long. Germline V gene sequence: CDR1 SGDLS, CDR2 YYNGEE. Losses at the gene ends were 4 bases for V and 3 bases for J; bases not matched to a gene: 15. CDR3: CASSPRVGTGDEYTEAFF. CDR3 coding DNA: TGTGCCAGCAGCCCGAGGGTTGGGACAGGGGACGAATACACTGAAGCTTTCTTT. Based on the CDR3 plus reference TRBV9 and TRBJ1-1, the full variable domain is DSGVTQTPKHLITATGQRVTLRCSPRSGDLSVYWYQQSLDQGLQFLIQYYNGEERAKGNILERFSAQQFPDLHSELNLSSLELGDSALYFCASSPRVGTGDEYTEAFFGQGTRLTVV.

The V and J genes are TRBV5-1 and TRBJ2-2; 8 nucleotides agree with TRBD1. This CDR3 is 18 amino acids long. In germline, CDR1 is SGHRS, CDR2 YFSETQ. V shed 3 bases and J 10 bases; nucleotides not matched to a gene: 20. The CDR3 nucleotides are TGCGCCAGCAGCTACCAAACCACTACCGGGACAGGTGGCGAGGAGCTGTTTTTT. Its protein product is CASSYQTTTGTGGEELFF.

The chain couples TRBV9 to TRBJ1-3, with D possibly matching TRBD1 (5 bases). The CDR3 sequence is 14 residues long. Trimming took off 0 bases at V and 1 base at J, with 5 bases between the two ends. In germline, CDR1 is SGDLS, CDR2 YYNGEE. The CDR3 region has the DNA TGTGCCAGCAGCGTAGGACAGTCTGGAAACACCATATATTTT. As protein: CASSVGQSGNTIYF. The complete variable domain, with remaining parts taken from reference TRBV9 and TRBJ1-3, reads DSGVTQTPKHLITATGQRVTLRCSPRSGDLSVYWYQQSLDQGLQFLIQYYNGEERAKGNILERFSAQQFPDLHSELNLSSLELGDSALYFCASSVGQSGNTIYFGEGSWLTVV.

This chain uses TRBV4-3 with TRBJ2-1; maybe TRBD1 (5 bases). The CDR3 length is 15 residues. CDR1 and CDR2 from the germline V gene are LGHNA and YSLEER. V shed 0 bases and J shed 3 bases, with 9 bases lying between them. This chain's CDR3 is CASSQDPGNYNEQFF. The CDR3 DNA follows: TGCGCCAGCAGCCAAGATCCAGGGAACTACAATGAGCAGTTCTTC.

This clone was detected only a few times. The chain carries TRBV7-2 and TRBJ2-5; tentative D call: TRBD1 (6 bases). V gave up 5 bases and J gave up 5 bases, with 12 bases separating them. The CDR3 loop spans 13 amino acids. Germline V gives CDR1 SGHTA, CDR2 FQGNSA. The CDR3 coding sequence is TGTGCCAGCAGCCGCGAAAGGGGGGAGACCCAGTACTTC. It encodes CASSRERGETQYF.

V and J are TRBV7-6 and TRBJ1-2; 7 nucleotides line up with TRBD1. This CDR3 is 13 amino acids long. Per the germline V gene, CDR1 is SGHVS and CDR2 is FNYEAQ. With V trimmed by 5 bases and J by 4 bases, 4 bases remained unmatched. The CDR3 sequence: CASSDGTVYGYTF. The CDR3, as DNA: TGTGCCAGCAGCGACGGGACAGTCTATGGCTACACCTTC.

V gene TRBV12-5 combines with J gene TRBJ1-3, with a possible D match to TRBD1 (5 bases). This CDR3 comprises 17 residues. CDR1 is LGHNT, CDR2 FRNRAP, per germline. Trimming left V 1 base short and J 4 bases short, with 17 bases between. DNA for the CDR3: TGTGCTAGTGGTTTGGAAACCCGGAGGGGTGTCGGAAACACCATATATTTT. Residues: CASGLETRRGVGNTIYF.

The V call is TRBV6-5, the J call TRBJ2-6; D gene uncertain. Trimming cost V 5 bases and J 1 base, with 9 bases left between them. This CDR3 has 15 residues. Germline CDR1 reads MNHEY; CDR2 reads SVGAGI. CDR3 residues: CASSTRRSGANVLTF. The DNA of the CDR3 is TGTGCCAGCAGTACCAGAAGATCTGGGGCCAACGTCCTGACTTTC.

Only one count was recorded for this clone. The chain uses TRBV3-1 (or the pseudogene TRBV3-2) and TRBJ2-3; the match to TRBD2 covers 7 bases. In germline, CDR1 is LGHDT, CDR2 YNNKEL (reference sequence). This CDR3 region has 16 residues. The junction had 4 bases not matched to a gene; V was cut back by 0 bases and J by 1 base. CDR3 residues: CASSQDAAGRTDTQYF. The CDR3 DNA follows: TGTGCCAGCAGCCAAGACGCAGCGGGACGCACAGATACGCAGTATTTT.

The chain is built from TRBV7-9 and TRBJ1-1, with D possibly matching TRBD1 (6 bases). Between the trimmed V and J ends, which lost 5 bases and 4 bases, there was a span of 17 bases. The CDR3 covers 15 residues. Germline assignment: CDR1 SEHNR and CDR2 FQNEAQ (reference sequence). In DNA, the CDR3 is TGTGCCAGCAGCGCCTCTGTGGGAGGGGGCACTGAAGCTTTCTTT. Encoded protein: CASSASVGGGTEAFF.

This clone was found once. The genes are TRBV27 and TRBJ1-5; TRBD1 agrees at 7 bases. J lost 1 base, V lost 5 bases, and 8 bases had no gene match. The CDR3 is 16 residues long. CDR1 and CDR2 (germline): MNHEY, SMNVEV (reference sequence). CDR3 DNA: TGTGCCAGCAGTCCCCATGGCAGGGGGAGCAATCAGCCCCAGCATTTT. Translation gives CASSPHGRGSNQPQHF.

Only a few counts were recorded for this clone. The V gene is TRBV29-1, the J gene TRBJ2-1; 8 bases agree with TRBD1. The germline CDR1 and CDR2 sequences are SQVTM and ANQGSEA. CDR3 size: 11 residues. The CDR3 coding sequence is TGCTCTAGCGCGACAGGGGACGAGCAGTTCTTC. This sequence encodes CSSATGDEQFF.